These 26 T cell receptor beta chains came from one sample sequenced in a study of T cell changes during pregnancy in multiple sclerosis (dated by TCRdb to between 2017 and 2020). Libraries were built with the immunoSEQ multiplex PCR assay. TCRdb obtained this table from immuneACCESS and retained in-frame rearrangements with V and J assigned. These tables miss some clones; where compared with another copy, unresolved V genes account for less than half of the shortfall, and the remainder is unexplained. In this sample the table shows 100,000 to 110,000 clones, approximately 92% of which occur a single time. 1.9% of the sample rests with the top ten. The specimen comprised peripheral blood, sampled after pregnancy. These receptors were collected from a female donor with multiple sclerosis, enrolled in a pregnancy study.

The chain employs TRBV6-5 and TRBJ2-7, with 7 positions matching TRBD1. CDR1 is MNHEY, CDR2 SVGAGI, per germline. This CDR3 contains 14 residues. With V trimmed by 0 bases and J by 2 bases, 1 base remained unmatched. As DNA, the CDR3 is TGTGCCAGCAGTTACTCGACAGGGCCCTACGAGCAGTACTTC. It translates to CASSYSTGPYEQYF.

J is TRBJ2-3 and V is TRBV5-1; D gene uncertain. Germline V CDR1 and CDR2: SGHRS, YFSETQ. The CDR3 totals 16 residues. V lost 0 bases, J lost 0 bases, and 11 bases lay in between. CDR3 nucleotide sequence: TGCGCCAGCAGCTTGGGGGCCCATACTAGCACAGATACGCAGTATTTT. Translating it yields CASSLGAHTSTDTQYF.

This chain links TRBV6-1 with TRBJ1-2; D may be TRBD1 (6 bases). This CDR3 spans 13 amino acids. Deletions cut 2 bases from V and 8 bases from J, with 12 bases between. The V gene's germline CDR1 is MNHNS and CDR2 SASEGT. The CDR3 here is CASSELRGGGYTF. CDR3 sequence (DNA): TGTGCCAGCAGTGAACTCAGGGGTGGGGGCTACACCTTC.

CDR3 residues: CASSSRLGDTGELFF. The CDR3 DNA reads as TGTGCCAGCAGCTCCCGACTAGGAGACACCGGGGAGCTGTTTTTT. The rearrangement uses TRBV4-2 and TRBJ2-2; D is perhaps TRBD2 (6 bases). The germline CDR1 and CDR2 sequences are LGHNA and YNFKEQ. The length of the CDR3 is 15 residues. V was pared by 5 bases and J by 3 bases, with 13 bases between.

V is TRBV18 and J is TRBJ2-5; 9 nucleotides match TRBD1. This CDR3 contains 17 residues. Trimming cost V 2 bases and J 4 bases; bases outside gene matches: 11. Per germline, CDR1 KGHSH and CDR2 LQKENI. CDR3 sequence (DNA): TGTGCCAGCTCACCAGCCACTGGACAGGGGTTTTCAGAGACCCAGTACTTC. Encoded protein: CASSPATGQGFSETQYF.

The chain has TRBV6-5 and TRBJ1-2; 7 bases agree with TRBD1. CDR1 and CDR2 from the germline V gene are MNHEY and SVGAGI. The V segment lost 5 bases and the J segment 4 bases; nucleotides outside the gene matches: 7. The length of the CDR3 is 14 residues. In DNA form, the CDR3 reads TGTGCCAGCAGTCTGGCAGGGACAGTCTATGGCTACACCTTC. Amino acid sequence: CASSLAGTVYGYTF.

The chain is built from TRBV13 and TRBJ2-7; a possible D gene is TRBD2 (6 bases). Germline values: CDR1 PRHDT, CDR2 FYEKMQ (reference sequence). The CDR3 totals 16 residues. With 0 bases removed from V and 1 base from J, the gap between germline ends came to 13 bases. The CDR3 DNA sequence: TGTGCCAGCAGCTTAGGCCGGGCGGGACGGTCCTACGAGCAGTACTTC. As protein: CASSLGRAGRSYEQYF.

The chain couples TRBV10-3 to TRBJ2-1; D not certain. The CDR3 is made up of 11 amino acids. Germline assignment: CDR1 ENHRY and CDR2 SYGVKD. Between the trimmed V and J ends, which lost 6 bases and 5 bases, there was a span of 5 bases. Here the CDR3 DNA reads TGTGCCATCAGGCAGGACAATGAGCAGTTCTTC. Protein sequence: CAIRQDNEQFF.

This rearrangement joins TRBV11-3 to TRBJ2-3; D gene uncertain. The CDR3 contains 15 residues. Looked up from germline, CDR1 is SGHNT and CDR2 is YENEEA. Trimming took off 1 base at V and 1 base at J, with 9 bases between the two ends. DNA for the CDR3: TGTGCCAGCAGCTTAGCTATAGCCGGCACAGATACGCAGTATTTT. This gives the protein CASSLAIAGTDTQYF.

The rearrangement links TRBV7-3 to TRBJ2-5; 7 nucleotides align to TRBD1. The CDR3 is 14 amino acids. Trimming removed 5 bases from V and 5 bases from J; junction bases left unmatched: 8. CDR1 is SGHTA, CDR2 FQGTGA, per germline. The CDR3, as DNA: TGTGCCAGCAGCCCTGCGACAGGGTGGGAGACCCAGTACTTC. It codes for CASSPATGWETQYF.

The CDR3 DNA sequence: TGTGCCAGCAGCCCCGCACACCAAACCGATGGCTACACCTTC. Translated, it gives CASSPAHQTDGYTF. The gene calls are TRBV27 and TRBJ1-2; the D is unclear. The V and J ends lost 6 bases and 6 bases respectively, with 17 bases between them. Looked up from germline, CDR1 is MNHEY and CDR2 is SMNVEV (reference sequence). The CDR3 has 14 amino acids.

The V call is TRBV7-2, the J call TRBJ1-6, with D perhaps TRBD1 (5 bases). Germline-derived CDR1 and CDR2 are SGHTA and FQGNSA. The CDR3 has 16 amino acids. Trimming shortened V by 5 bases and J by 7 bases, and 18 bases separated the two germline ends. In DNA form, the CDR3 reads TGTGCCAGCAGCCCCGGCTTAGGGGTCAGCAATTCACCCCTCCACTTT. Its translation: CASSPGLGVSNSPLHF. Combining the CDR3 with reference TRBV7-2 and TRBJ1-6 gives the whole variable domain GAGVSQSPSNKVTEKGKDVELRCDPISGHTALYWYRQSLGQGLEFLIYFQGNSAPDKSGLPSDRFSAERTGGSVSTLTIQRTQQEDSAVYLCASSPGLGVSNSPLHFGNGTRLTVT.

The CDR3 sequence is CAWSPPPGTGSAGELFF. CDR3 nucleotides: TGTGCCTGGAGTCCGCCCCCCGGGACAGGGTCCGCCGGGGAGCTGTTTTTT. The J gene is TRBJ2-2, the V gene TRBV30; 9 bases are a match to TRBD1. Germline-derived CDR1 and CDR2 are GTSNPN and SVGIG (reference sequence). The length of the CDR3 is 17 residues. The trim removed 2 bases at V and 6 bases at J, leaving 13 bases unmatched.

This clone occurred once. The chain is built from TRBV2 and TRBJ1-1; 9 bases are a match to TRBD1. Unmatched junction bases numbered 7, after V lost 1 base and J lost 7 bases. CDR3 length: 15 amino acids. Germline CDR1 and CDR2: SNHLY and FYNNEI. The CDR3, as DNA: TGTGCCAGCAGTGAAGAGGGACAGGGTTTTCGTGAAGCTTTCTTT. It is translated as CASSEEGQGFREAFF.

The sample holds one count of this clone. This chain connects TRBV2 to TRBJ2-5; 12 positions agree with TRBD2. Per germline, CDR1 SNHLY and CDR2 FYNNEI. The junction had 5 bases not matched to a gene; V was cut back by 2 bases and J by 1 base. There are 17 residues in the CDR3. The DNA for the CDR3 is TGTGCCAGCAGTGAACATCTAGCGGGAGGGGGCCAAGAGACCCAGTACTTC. As protein: CASSEHLAGGGQETQYF.

The chain employs TRBV18 and TRBJ1-5; 7 bases are shared with TRBD1. CDR1 KGHSH and CDR2 LQKENI come from the germline V gene. CDR3 length equals 14 residues. Trimming took 6 bases from V and 4 from J; bases not matched to a gene: 6. CDR3 in amino acids: CASSQWTGNQPQHF. As DNA, the CDR3 is TGTGCCAGCTCTCAATGGACAGGTAATCAGCCCCAGCATTTT.

This clone was seen once. V and J are TRBV6-6 and TRBJ2-7, with 9 nucleotides matching TRBD1. Germline-derived CDR1 and CDR2 are MNHNY and SVGAGI (reference sequence). V dropped 0 bases and J dropped 4; count of bases not matched to a gene: 7. CDR3 size: 16 residues. The CDR3: CASSYSPGQGGYEQYF. The CDR3 nucleotides are TGTGCCAGCAGTTACTCGCCGGGACAGGGCGGATACGAGCAGTACTTC.

This chain links TRBV19 with TRBJ1-1; TRBD1 is a possible D gene (5 bases). Trimming took off 3 bases at V and 4 bases at J, with 12 bases between the two ends. The CDR3 is 14 residues long. Germline CDR1 reads LNHDA; CDR2 reads SQIVND (reference sequence). The CDR3 DNA reads TGTGCCAGTAGTATCGGTCGGGGGGGCACTGAAGCTTTCTTT. It yields the protein CASSIGRGGTEAFF.

This clone was recorded only once. This chain uses TRBV27 with TRBJ1-4; 7 positions agree with TRBD1. The CDR3 runs to 16 residues. The ends lost 2 bases at V and 8 bases at J; junction bases unmatched: 11. Germline loops: CDR1 MNHEY, CDR2 SMNVEV (reference sequence). The CDR3 is CASSLRGRDTREKLFF. The CDR3 coding sequence is TGTGCCAGCAGTTTAAGGGGGCGGGACACCCGAGAAAAACTGTTTTTT.

The J gene is TRBJ2-4, the V gene TRBV19; 8 bases are shared with TRBD2. V dropped 7 bases and J dropped 8; count of bases not matched to a gene: 10. From germline, CDR1 is LNHDA and CDR2 SQIVND (reference sequence). CDR3 length: 14 residues. The DNA for the CDR3 is TGTGCCAGTACCAACGGGGGGGCCGGGTACATTCAGTACTTC. It codes for CASTNGGAGYIQYF.

The J gene is TRBJ2-2, the V gene TRBV29-1; 7 bases are a match to TRBD1. CDR1 is SQVTM, CDR2 ANQGSEA, per germline. The CDR3 runs 13 residues. The trim removed 6 bases at V and 0 bases at J, leaving 1 base unmatched. This CDR3 is CSVQGANTGELFF. In DNA, the CDR3 is TGCAGCGTCCAGGGGGCGAACACCGGGGAGCTGTTTTTT.

This clone has a handful of counts. Other DNA sequences of this sample code for an identical CDR3. The rearrangement links TRBV7-9 to TRBJ2-5, with D possibly matching TRBD2 (6 bases). Deletions cut 1 base from V and 2 bases from J, with 11 bases between. This CDR3 is built from 15 residues. Germline V gene sequence: CDR1 SEHNR, CDR2 FQNEAQ (reference sequence). The CDR3 reads CASSLGLSGQETQYF. Written as DNA, the CDR3 is TGTGCCAGCAGCTTAGGCTTGAGCGGGCAAGAGACCCAGTACTTC. Based on the CDR3 plus reference TRBV7-9 and TRBJ2-5, the full variable domain is DTGVSQNPRHKITKRGQNVTFRCDPISEHNRLYWYRQTLGQGPEFLTYFQNEAQLEKSRLLSDRFSAERPKGSFSTLEIQRTEQGDSAMYLCASSLGLSGQETQYFGPGTRLLVL.

The genes are TRBV4-3 and TRBJ2-5; 10 nucleotides agree with TRBD1. This CDR3 has 15 amino acids. Germline-derived CDR1 and CDR2 are LGHNA and YSLEER. V trimming: 0 bases; J trimming: 5 bases; junction bases outside the gene matches: 3. The DNA for the CDR3 is TGCGCCAGCAGCCAAGAGGACAGGGGGTGGGAGACCCAGTACTTC. Amino acid sequence: CASSQEDRGWETQYF.

V gene TRBV6-1 combines with J gene TRBJ2-5; 9 nucleotides align to TRBD2. The V segment lost 3 bases and the J segment 4 bases; nucleotides outside the gene matches: 3. There are 14 residues in the CDR3. The germline V gene encodes CDR1 MNHNS and CDR2 SASEGT. The CDR3, as DNA: TGTGCCAGCAGTGATCGCGGGGGGGTAGAGACCCAGTACTTC. It codes for CASSDRGGVETQYF.

The chain recombines TRBV19 with TRBJ1-2; D may be TRBD1 (6 bases). V dropped 6 bases and J dropped 4 bases, with 21 bases sitting between them. Per the germline V gene, CDR1 is LNHDA and CDR2 is SQIVND (reference sequence). The CDR3 runs 16 residues. CDR3 bases: TGTGCCAGTAGCCCGCCGCCCCACAGGGCCCCCTATGGCTACACCTTC. This translates into CASSPPPHRAPYGYTF.

In its sample, this clone was seen once. The gene calls are TRBV5-1 and TRBJ2-7; D is uncertain. This CDR3 spans 14 amino acids. Germline CDR1 and CDR2: SGHRS and YFSETQ. The V and J ends lost 0 bases and 0 bases respectively, with 7 bases between them. The CDR3 spells CASSLAGSSYEQYF. Here the CDR3 DNA reads TGCGCCAGCAGCTTGGCCGGTAGCTCCTACGAGCAGTACTTC.